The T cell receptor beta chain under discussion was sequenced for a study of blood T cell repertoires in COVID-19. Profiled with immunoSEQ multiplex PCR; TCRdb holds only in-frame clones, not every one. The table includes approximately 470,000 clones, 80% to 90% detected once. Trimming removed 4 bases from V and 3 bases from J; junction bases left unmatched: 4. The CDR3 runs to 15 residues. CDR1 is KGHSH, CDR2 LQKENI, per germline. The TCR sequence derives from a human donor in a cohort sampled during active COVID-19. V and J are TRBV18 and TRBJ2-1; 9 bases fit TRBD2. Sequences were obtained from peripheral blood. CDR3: CASSLSGRNYNEQFF. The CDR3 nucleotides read TGTGCCAGCTCACTGAGCGGGAGGAACTACAATGAGCAGTTCTTC.